The clone carrying this TCR beta chain turned up a few times. The antigen is unknown. The length of the CDR3 is 16 residues. The germline CDR1 and CDR2 sequences are SGHVS and FQNEAQ. The V end was cut by 5 bases, the J end by 0 bases, with 11 bases between. The sample originates from a study of persistence of HIV-infected CD4 T cells. Findings of the study overall: Antigen-responding cells were enriched for degenerate expanded CDR3beta sequences.

The libraries were made with immunoSEQ version 4 in survey mode. The assay was immunoSEQ multiplex PCR, and TCRdb's table has in-frame clones only and misses some. Of around 40,000 clones detected, roughly 90% appear once; the ten largest clones hold 0.47%. Nonspecific anti-CD3/anti-CD28 bead stimulation represents the broad CD4+ T cell repertoire. CD4+ T cells upregulating both CD40 ligand and CD69 were sorted as responding cells. Before stimulation, PBMCs underwent CD8+ T cell depletion. An approximately 17-hour stimulation of CD8-depleted PBMCs used anti-CD28/CD49d costimulation, CD40-blocking antibody and enfuvirtide.

The TCR comes from an adult woman with HIV who was CMV-seropositive. The starting material was CD4+ T cells sorted from PBMCs after approximately 19-hour stimulation, obtained from a patient who received antiretroviral therapy. The chain employs TRBV7-8 and TRBJ1-6; D not certain. CDR3 loop: CASSAMGGSYNSPLHF. The CDR3 region has the DNA TGTGCCAGCAGCGCGATGGGAGGCTCCTATAATTCACCCCTCCACTTT.